This T cell receptor (beta chain) stems from a study of blood T cells in healthy people across ages. The use of a sample-barcoded 5' primer and a J-beta primer mix characterized a second PCR of roughly 6 to 11 cycles. Every sample returned 2.5 million or more CDR3-containing paired-end reads. MiXCR, run by TCRdb on the 5' RACE reads, gives a single entry per CDR3 protein. The profile covers about 1.4 million distinct CDR3 sequences, with roughly 60% appearing a single time and over 5% taken by the ten largest. Concerning this clonotype itself: What it recognizes is unknown.

CDR3 length: 13 residues. Trimming removed 8 bases from V and 1 base from J, with 9 bases in between. Germline lookup yields CDR1 MNHEY and CDR2 SVGAGI. Notes on the study in general: PBMCs that were unsorted prevented a conclusive naive versus antigen-experienced comparison.

Sequencing input: blood. The clonotype originates from a man younger than 35 in good health. The gene calls are TRBV6-5 and TRBJ1-5; TRBD1 is a possible D gene (6 bases). The CDR3 loop reads CASQRGSNQPQHF. CDR3 in DNA: TGTGCCAGCCAGAGGGGGAGCAATCAGCCCCAGCATTTT.